Each of the 5 T cell receptor beta chains below was sequenced from the same sample in a study of OX40 agonist ivuxolimab in advanced cancers. The receptor library was made with the immunoSEQ multiplex PCR assay. What TCRdb holds here is the immuneACCESS table cut down to in-frame rearrangements. Part of the clones is not present; checked against another copy, under half of the missing clones reflect an unresolved V gene, and the others are unexplained. This sample has more than 40,000 clones in its table, and less than 90% of those were observed once. The ten largest clones represent around a quarter of the sample. Source: CD4+ or CD8+ T cells sorted from blood, taken in a trial of the OX40 agonist ivuxolimab. The receptors come from an adult with an advanced solid tumor such as melanoma, head and neck, liver or kidney cancer.

The rearrangement uses TRBV7-9 and TRBJ2-3; 10 nucleotides match TRBD2. This CDR3 is 15 amino acids long. From germline, CDR1 is SEHNR and CDR2 FQNEAQ (reference sequence). V was pared by 1 base and J by 3 bases, with 1 base of the junction left unmatched. CDR3: CASSLGTSGTDTQYF. In nucleotides, the CDR3 is TGTGCCAGCAGCTTAGGGACTAGCGGTACAGATACGCAGTATTTT.

The genes are TRBV27 and TRBJ1-5; no clear D gene. CDR3 length: 15 residues. Germline values: CDR1 MNHEY, CDR2 SMNVEV (reference sequence). The ends were cut back, 5 bases at V and 0 bases at J, with 11 bases in the middle. The CDR3 is CASSLSDGSNQPQHF. The CDR3 DNA sequence: TGTGCCAGCAGTCTTTCGGACGGTAGCAATCAGCCCCAGCATTTT.

V is TRBV7-8 and J is TRBJ2-5, with D possibly matching TRBD2 (6 bases). The V gene lost 6 bases and the J gene lost 4 bases, with 18 bases spanning the gap. Germline CDR1 SGHVS, CDR2 FQNEAQ. The CDR3 has 15 amino acids. CDR3 nucleotides: TGTGCCAGCAGACCACTGGAGGGACCGGGAGAGACCCAGTACTTC. Translated, it gives CASRPLEGPGETQYF.

The rearrangement joins TRBV11-2 to TRBJ2-5; TRBD2 agrees at 8 bases. The J call may be incorrect, as the DNA end agrees better with TRBJ2-7. The CDR3 runs to 16 residues. Per germline, CDR1 SGHAT and CDR2 FQNNGV. CDR3 in DNA: TGTGCCAGCACCCGAGTTGGGAGCGGGGGCTCCTACGAGCAGTACTTC. This translates into CASTRVGSGGSYEQYF.

The chain is built from TRBV9 and TRBJ1-2, with D uncertain. V lost 0 bases and J 6 bases, leaving 18 bases between the germline ends. CDR1 and CDR2 from the germline V gene are SGDLS and YYNGEE. The CDR3 totals 16 residues. The CDR3 loop reads CASSVGSADMGNGYTF. CDR3 nucleotide sequence: TGTGCCAGCAGCGTAGGTTCTGCCGACATGGGGAATGGCTACACCTTC.